The rows below give T cell receptor beta chains drawn from one sample of a study of cytomegalovirus exposure and HLA in healthy donors. Libraries were prepared by immunoSEQ multiplex PCR; TCRdb keeps only in-frame clonotypes and omits some of them. The sample lists approximately 130,000 clones; around 73% were seen once. The material sequenced was PBMCs. Receptor source: a human donor in good health. CDR3s include the opening cysteine and the closing phenylalanine or tryptophan. The order of the fields is clone size, J gene, D gene, V gene, CDR3 length, CDR3 DNA, CDR3 protein. A D gene is named only where the DNA matches it firmly. Some rows have no size entry. The others give once, few or many, or a class for an expanded clone.

abundance: .; j_gene: TRBJ1-1; d_gene: TRBD1; v_gene: TRBV5-6; len: 17; CDR3nt: TGTGCCAGCAGCTTGAGGACAGGGGCAGGACGGAACACTGAAGCTTTCTTT; CDR3aa: CASSLRTGAGRNTEAFF
abundance: .; j_gene: TRBJ2-2; d_gene: TRBD2; v_gene: TRBV29-1; len: 13; CDR3nt: TGCAGCTCCAGCGGGAGGGCCGACGGGGAGCTGTTTTTT; CDR3aa: CSSSGRADGELFF
abundance: .; j_gene: TRBJ2-1; d_gene: .; v_gene: TRBV2; len: 12; CDR3nt: TGTGCCAGCACTAGCCAACCCAATGAGCAGTTCTTC; CDR3aa: CASTSQPNEQFF
abundance: .; j_gene: TRBJ1-2; d_gene: TRBD1; v_gene: TRBV6-1; len: 13; CDR3nt: TGTGCCAGCAGTCTACAGGGGGCGCGAGGCTACACCTTC; CDR3aa: CASSLQGARGYTF
abundance: once; j_gene: TRBJ2-7; d_gene: TRBD2; v_gene: TRBV9; len: 17; CDR3nt: TGTGCCAGCAGCTCCACCGGGGGGACGAGGACTAGCGGGAGTTTGTACTTC; CDR3aa: CASSSTGGTRTSGSLYF
abundance: once; j_gene: TRBJ2-7; d_gene: .; v_gene: TRBV27; len: 14; CDR3nt: TGTGCCAGCAGACTTATGGACCCCTCGGGGGAGCAGTACTTC; CDR3aa: CASRLMDPSGEQYF
abundance: .; j_gene: TRBJ2-7; d_gene: .; v_gene: TRBV6-6; len: 13; CDR3nt: TGTGCCAGCAAACAGGGCAGCTCCTACGAGCAGTACTTC; CDR3aa: CASKQGSSYEQYF
abundance: .; j_gene: TRBJ2-6; d_gene: .; v_gene: TRBV19; len: 16; CDR3nt: TGTGCCAGTAGACCGACTGGTCCCTCTGGGGCCAACGTCCTGACTTTC; CDR3aa: CASRPTGPSGANVLTF
abundance: few; j_gene: TRBJ2-3; d_gene: TRBD1; v_gene: TRBV27; len: 17; CDR3nt: TGTGCCAGCAACCCGGGACAGGGCCAGGAGGGCACAGATACGCAGTATTTT; CDR3aa: CASNPGQGQEGTDTQYF
abundance: .; j_gene: TRBJ1-3; d_gene: .; v_gene: TRBV7-6; len: 15; CDR3nt: TGTGCCAGCAGCTTGCTCGGGGGGTCGGGAAACACCATATATTTT; CDR3aa: CASSLLGGSGNTIYF
abundance: .; j_gene: TRBJ2-1; d_gene: .; v_gene: TRBV15; len: 14; CDR3nt: TGTGCCACCAGTTTGGGGCAGGGGAACAATGAGCAGTTCTTC; CDR3aa: CATSLGQGNNEQFF
abundance: many; j_gene: TRBJ2-1; d_gene: TRBD2; v_gene: TRBV11-2; len: 15; CDR3nt: TGTGCCAGCAGACCCCGCGGGGACGGCGGGGGGGAGCAGTTCTTC; CDR3aa: CASRPRGDGGGEQFF
abundance: .; j_gene: TRBJ1-5; d_gene: .; v_gene: TRBV6-1; len: 14; CDR3nt: TGTGCCAGCAGTGCCTGGGGAGAGGATCAGCCCCAGCATTTT; CDR3aa: CASSAWGEDQPQHF
abundance: few; j_gene: TRBJ2-2; d_gene: TRBD2; v_gene: TRBV7-6; len: 14; CDR3nt: TGTGCCAGCAGCTTACTAGCGGACACCGGGGAGCTGTTTTTT; CDR3aa: CASSLLADTGELFF
abundance: .; j_gene: TRBJ1-2; d_gene: .; v_gene: TRBV2; len: 13; CDR3nt: TGTGCCAGCAGTGAACGGGAGCGGGAAGGCTACACCTTC; CDR3aa: CASSEREREGYTF
abundance: few; j_gene: TRBJ1-6; d_gene: .; v_gene: TRBV7-2; len: 15; CDR3nt: TGTGCCAGCAGCTTAGCGCTTGGCGGGGACTCTCCCCTCCACTTT; CDR3aa: CASSLALGGDSPLHF
abundance: .; j_gene: TRBJ2-1; d_gene: TRBD2; v_gene: TRBV5-1; len: 19; CDR3nt: TGCGCCAGCAGACTGGGGGGGACTAGCGGGAGGGGGTTCTACAATGAGCAGTTCTTC; CDR3aa: CASRLGGTSGRGFYNEQFF
abundance: few; j_gene: TRBJ2-1; d_gene: .; v_gene: TRBV15; len: 14; CDR3nt: TGTGCCACCAGCGGGACTCCGGCCTACAATGAGCAGTTCTTC; CDR3aa: CATSGTPAYNEQFF
abundance: .; j_gene: TRBJ2-1; d_gene: TRBD2; v_gene: TRBV9; len: 15; CDR3nt: TGTGCCAGCAGCGTAAGCGGGGGCTCCTACAATGAGCAGTTCTTC; CDR3aa: CASSVSGGSYNEQFF
abundance: .; j_gene: TRBJ2-1; d_gene: TRBD1; v_gene: TRBV7-2; len: 17; CDR3nt: TGTGCCAGCAGCCAAGAAACGGACAGGGGTGGGCAACGAAAGCAGTTCTTC; CDR3aa: CASSQETDRGGQRKQFF
abundance: .; j_gene: TRBJ2-1; d_gene: .; v_gene: TRBV14; len: 15; CDR3nt: TGTGCCAGCAGCCCAAGGAGCTCCAAATACAATGAGCAGTTCTTC; CDR3aa: CASSPRSSKYNEQFF
abundance: .; j_gene: TRBJ1-5; d_gene: TRBD1; v_gene: TRBV7-9; len: 17; CDR3nt: TGTGCCAGCAGCTCGACAGGGGCCGTGGTCCTCAATCAGCCCCAGCATTTT; CDR3aa: CASSSTGAVVLNQPQHF
abundance: few; j_gene: TRBJ2-1; d_gene: .; v_gene: TRBV20-1; len: 11; CDR3nt: TGCAGTGCTAGAGTAGCGACTGAGCAGTTCTTC; CDR3aa: CSARVATEQFF
abundance: few; j_gene: TRBJ2-3; d_gene: TRBD2; v_gene: TRBV27; len: 15; CDR3nt: TGTGCCAGCACCCCGGGGACTAGCGGATATCTTACGCAGTATTTT; CDR3aa: CASTPGTSGYLTQYF
abundance: few; j_gene: TRBJ2-1; d_gene: TRBD2; v_gene: TRBV11-2; len: 15; CDR3nt: TGTGCCAGCAGCCTCGGGACTAGCCCCGTCAATGAGCAGTTCTTC; CDR3aa: CASSLGTSPVNEQFF
abundance: .; j_gene: TRBJ2-1; d_gene: TRBD1; v_gene: TRBV28; len: 13; CDR3nt: TGTGCCAGCGGCCGGGACAGGCCTAGTGAGCAGTTCTTC; CDR3aa: CASGRDRPSEQFF
abundance: few; j_gene: TRBJ1-6; d_gene: TRBD1; v_gene: TRBV7-2; len: 17; CDR3nt: TGTGCCAGCAGCTTAGAGGTTTGGACAGGCCGAAATTCACCCCTCCACTTT; CDR3aa: CASSLEVWTGRNSPLHF
abundance: .; j_gene: TRBJ1-2; d_gene: TRBD1; v_gene: TRBV30; len: 13; CDR3nt: TGTGCCTGGCTCCGGGACAGGGGCTATGGCTACACCTTC; CDR3aa: CAWLRDRGYGYTF
abundance: .; j_gene: TRBJ2-1; d_gene: .; v_gene: TRBV7-3; len: 17; CDR3nt: TGTGCCAGCAGCTTAAGCGCCGGCGAAGGGGTCGGTGGTGAGCAGTTCTTC; CDR3aa: CASSLSAGEGVGGEQFF
abundance: .; j_gene: TRBJ2-2; d_gene: .; v_gene: TRBV4-2; len: 16; CDR3nt: TGTGCCAGCAGCCAGCAGCAGGGGATAAGGGCCGGGGAGCTGTTTTTT; CDR3aa: CASSQQQGIRAGELFF
abundance: .; j_gene: TRBJ2-1; d_gene: TRBD2; v_gene: TRBV5-8; len: 16; CDR3nt: TGTGCCAGCAGCTTCGGACTAGCGGGGGTCCCCCATGAGCAGTTCTTC; CDR3aa: CASSFGLAGVPHEQFF
abundance: few; j_gene: TRBJ1-3; d_gene: .; v_gene: TRBV10-3; len: 15; CDR3nt: TGTGCCATCAGGGACTCACGGAGCTCTGGAAACACCATATATTTT; CDR3aa: CAIRDSRSSGNTIYF
abundance: .; j_gene: TRBJ1-1; d_gene: TRBD1; v_gene: TRBV4-3; len: 17; CDR3nt: TGCGCCAGCAGCCAAGGGCTCTTAGGGACAGCGGACACTGAAGCTTTCTTT; CDR3aa: CASSQGLLGTADTEAFF
abundance: .; j_gene: TRBJ2-6; d_gene: TRBD1; v_gene: TRBV7-9; len: 17; CDR3nt: TGTGCCAGCAGCTTAAGACAGGGGAGCTCTGGGGCCAACGTCCTGACTTTC; CDR3aa: CASSLRQGSSGANVLTF
abundance: .; j_gene: TRBJ1-2; d_gene: TRBD1; v_gene: TRBV7-2; len: 14; CDR3nt: TGTGCCAGCAGCTCCCGAGGGGGCTCCTATGGCTACACCTTC; CDR3aa: CASSSRGGSYGYTF
abundance: .; j_gene: TRBJ2-1; d_gene: .; v_gene: TRBV29-1; len: 16; CDR3nt: TGCAGCGTTGATACCGGTACCGGCGGCTCATACAATGAGCAGTTCTTC; CDR3aa: CSVDTGTGGSYNEQFF
abundance: .; j_gene: TRBJ2-2; d_gene: .; v_gene: TRBV9; len: 15; CDR3nt: TGTGCCAGCAACGTAGCGTCAGGCGGGCCCGGGGAGCTGTTTTTT; CDR3aa: CASNVASGGPGELFF
abundance: .; j_gene: TRBJ1-2; d_gene: TRBD1; v_gene: TRBV14; len: 19; CDR3nt: TGTGCCAGCAGCCAAGATAAGGACTGGGACAGGGACCTCGACTATGGCTACACCTTC; CDR3aa: CASSQDKDWDRDLDYGYTF
abundance: .; j_gene: TRBJ2-7; d_gene: TRBD2; v_gene: TRBV27; len: 12; CDR3nt: TGTGCCAGCCGCTCCGGGACTACCGAGCAGTACTTC; CDR3aa: CASRSGTTEQYF
abundance: .; j_gene: TRBJ2-2; d_gene: .; v_gene: TRBV29-1; len: 14; CDR3nt: TGCAGCGTCCAGGCACTTCGTCTGGGCGGGGAGCTGTTTTTT; CDR3aa: CSVQALRLGGELFF
abundance: once; j_gene: TRBJ2-4; d_gene: .; v_gene: TRBV7-3; len: 13; CDR3nt: TGTGCCAGCAGCCGGACAGCACAAAACATTCAGTACTTC; CDR3aa: CASSRTAQNIQYF